This T cell receptor beta chain was sequenced during a study of blood T cell repertoires in COVID-19. Study at large: Whether acute or convalescent, the COVID-19 samples came from the United States, Italy and Spain. Sources were T cells, B-cell-depleted T cells, or PBMCs; the material itself was cDNA or gDNA.

As handled by the study authors: From reference gene primer amplification, estimates of nucleated cell counts were derived. TCRdb's table, derived via immunoSEQ multiplex PCR, lists solely in-frame clones and lacks some. Clone size and V and J calls were adopted from that table, with D and trimming inferred from the DNA. The sample lists 25,000 to 35,000 clones; 90% to 95% were seen once. This TCR was sampled from a human donor in a cohort sampled during active COVID-19. The sample consisted of peripheral blood.

CDR3 sequence (DNA): TGTGCCAGCTCCCAAGGGGGCAACAATGAGCAGTTCTTC. As protein: CASSQGGNNEQFF. The rearrangement links TRBV18 to TRBJ2-1, with TRBD1 matching 7 bases. Losses at the gene ends were 6 bases for V and 5 bases for J; bases not matched to a gene: 4. This CDR3 region has 13 residues. CDR1 and CDR2 from the germline V gene are KGHSH and LQKENI.